This TCR beta chain appears in the sequencing data of a study of blood T cell repertoires in COVID-19. Across the study: Nucleic acid was either cDNA or gDNA, and it came from T cells, B-cell-depleted T cells, or PBMCs.

This CDR3 contains 12 residues. Germline V gene lookup returns CDR1 WSHSY and CDR2 SAAADI. Trimming took 8 bases from V and 7 from J, leaving 14 bases between them. Source study methods: The authors estimated nucleated cell counts from reference gene primer amplification. The method was immunoSEQ multiplex PCR; TCRdb's version includes in-frame clones alone and lacks a portion of them. V, J and clone size are those of that table, while D and trimming were read from the DNA. The table shows about 77,000 clones, with about 91% occurring only once. Input material: peripheral blood. This receptor was taken from an elderly woman with acute or convalescent COVID-19. The chain is built from TRBV10-2 and TRBJ1-2, with D possibly matching TRBD1 (6 bases). This chain's CDR3 is CASWTVRGGYTF. The CDR3 DNA reads TGCGCCAGCTGGACAGTCCGGGGTGGCTACACCTTC.